The 24 T cell receptor beta chains below were found in one sample sequenced in a study of Ad26.COV2.S vaccination and SARS-CoV-2 variants. Clones were read by immunoSEQ multiplex PCR, and TCRdb kept only the in-frame ones, dropping some. The sample consists of approximately 400,000 clones, about 85% of them appearing once. Treatment noted: approximately 18 received Ad26.COV2.S at low or high dose, single or two shots; about five received placebo; per-sample allocation not given. The samples were gathered on day 63 after the first injection of vaccine or placebo. The material was peripheral blood, obtained in a trial of Ad26.COV2.S vaccine versus placebo. The receptors shown here come from a person aged 18-60 years who received the Ad26.COV2.S COVID-19 vaccine or a placebo.

This clone appeared a few times. The V call is TRBV2, the J call TRBJ2-1; D possibly matches TRBD1 or TRBD2 (5 bases each). Germline V gene data show CDR1 as SNHLY and CDR2 as FYNNEI. The ends were cut back, 6 bases at V and 7 bases at J, with 13 bases in the middle. This CDR3 has 13 amino acids. CDR3 in amino acids: CASRGTQGNEQFF. The CDR3 coding sequence is TGTGCCAGCAGGGGGACCCAGGGAAATGAGCAGTTCTTC.

J is TRBJ2-7 and V is TRBV28, with 9 bases fitting TRBD2. The germline gives CDR1 MDHEN, CDR2 SYDVKM. The CDR3 is 14 amino acids. The V gene end was trimmed by 8 bases and the J gene end by 4 bases; junction bases not matched to a gene: 9. The CDR3 sequence is CASSLAGPPYEQYF. DNA for the CDR3: TGTGCCAGCTCTCTAGCGGGGCCCCCGTACGAGCAGTACTTC.

The rearrangement links TRBV27 to TRBJ2-1; TRBD2 aligns across 9 bases. This CDR3 is 13 amino acids long. Losses at the gene ends were 10 bases for V and 8 bases for J; bases not matched to a gene: 9. Germline V CDR1 and CDR2: MNHEY, SMNVEV (reference sequence). The CDR3 nucleotides read TGTGCCACCTCGTGGGTAGCGGGAGATGAGCAGTTCTTC. Its protein is CATSWVAGDEQFF.

The V gene is TRBV7-9, the J gene TRBJ2-7; possibly TRBD2 for D (5 bases). V was shortened by 5 bases and J by 2 bases, with 13 bases between the two germline ends. This CDR3 spans 14 amino acids. Germline CDR1 and CDR2: SEHNR and FQNEAQ (reference sequence). Written as DNA, the CDR3 is TGTGCCAGCAGCCACCCGGGATCCACCTACGAGCAGTACTTC. This encodes CASSHPGSTYEQYF.

V gene TRBV5-8 combines with J gene TRBJ1-5, with 7 bases identical to TRBD1. The CDR3 loop spans 16 amino acids. The V gene's germline CDR1 is SGHTS and CDR2 YDEGEE. J gave up 12 bases and V 0 bases, and 15 bases lay outside the gene matches. The CDR3 reads CASSLGLGLGDRHQHF. CDR3 coding DNA: TGTGCCAGCAGCTTGGGGTTAGGGCTAGGGGACAGACACCAGCATTTT.

As regards this clone: Since no conserved phenylalanine or tryptophan closes the CDR3, a read error is the likely cause. It is unclear where the CDR3 begins or ends on the DNA, so no DNA is shown, and the CDR3 is as TCRdb lists it. The rearrangement uses TRBV6-1 and TRBJ1-2. Germline V gives CDR1 MNHNS, CDR2 SASEGT. Ends included, the CDR3 has 11 residues. The CDR3: CASSDLPGPVL.

The rearrangement links TRBV10-3 to TRBJ2-3; 8 bases are shared with TRBD2. Unmatched junction bases numbered 10, after V lost 4 bases and J lost 4 bases. This CDR3 has 16 residues. From germline, CDR1 is ENHRY and CDR2 SYGVKD. DNA of the CDR3: TGTGCCATCAGTGGAGAGGGTGGAGCGGGGGCAGATACGCAGTATTTT. Amino acids: CAISGEGGAGADTQYF.

The chain carries TRBV5-4 and TRBJ1-1; TRBD1 agrees at 7 bases. With 5 bases clipped from V and 2 bases from J, the junction kept 12 bases outside the gene matches. The CDR3 contains 16 residues. In germline, CDR1 is SGHNT, CDR2 YYREEE (reference sequence). Here the CDR3 DNA reads TGTGCCAGCAGGCAGGGGGGATGGCGTCACAACACTGAAGCTTTCTTT. This gives the protein CASRQGGWRHNTEAFF.

The chain carries TRBV30 and TRBJ1-2, with D maybe TRBD1 (5 bases). V was pared by 2 bases and J by 0 bases, with 7 bases between. The CDR3 consists of 13 residues. Per the germline V gene, CDR1 is GTSNPN and CDR2 is SVGIG (reference sequence). CDR3 coding DNA: TGTGCCTGGAGTAGAGGGGCTAACTATGGCTACACCTTC. This translates into CAWSRGANYGYTF.

In regard to this clone: Other DNA sequences in this sample translate to the same CDR3. This chain uses TRBV19 with TRBJ1-5; TRBD1 might be the D (6 bases). CDR1 is LNHDA and CDR2 is SQIVND in the germline V gene (reference sequence). This CDR3 has 16 amino acids. V shed 7 bases and J shed 4 bases, with 20 bases lying between them. The CDR3 DNA is TGTGCCAGTAAACCGACAGGAGCCTTGATGAATCAGCCCCAGCATTTT. Its protein product is CASKPTGALMNQPQHF.

CDR3 nucleotide sequence: TGTGCCAGCAGCCTGCTGGGACAGGGGATCGGCTATGGCTACACCTTC. Encoded protein: CASSLLGQGIGYGYTF. The chain carries TRBV7-8 and TRBJ1-2, with 10 bases matching TRBD1. Per germline, CDR1 SGHVS and CDR2 FQNEAQ. Losses at the gene ends were 5 bases for V and 4 bases for J; bases not matched to a gene: 10. The CDR3 is made up of 16 amino acids.

This chain joins TRBV29-1 and TRBJ2-7; D ambiguous. Germline loops: CDR1 SQVTM, CDR2 ANQGSEA. The CDR3 covers 11 residues. V was shortened by 6 bases and J by 3 bases, with 9 bases between the two germline ends. CDR3: CSVRASYEQYF. For the CDR3, the DNA is TGCAGCGTCCGGGCGAGCTACGAGCAGTACTTC.

The chain recombines TRBV5-1 with TRBJ2-3; 7 nucleotides agree with TRBD1. Germline CDR1 is SGHRS and CDR2 is YFSETQ. V shed 6 bases, J shed 0 bases, and the junction held 7 bases outside the gene matches. This CDR3 is built from 15 residues. The DNA for the CDR3 is TGCGCCAGCACAAACTACAGGGGTAGCACAGATACGCAGTATTTT. As protein: CASTNYRGSTDTQYF.

This chain connects TRBV5-4 to TRBJ2-3, with D perhaps assigned TRBD1 or TRBD2 (5 bases each). The germline V gene encodes CDR1 SGHNT and CDR2 YYREEE (reference sequence). Trimming stripped 2 bases from V and 8 bases from J, with 18 bases between. This CDR3 has 15 residues. CDR3 in amino acids: CASSLSGRSVATQYF. The CDR3 coding sequence is TGTGCCAGCAGCTTATCGGGGCGATCCGTGGCTACGCAGTATTTT.

The rearrangement uses TRBV24-1 and TRBJ1-2; D possibly corresponds to TRBD1 (5 bases). There are 13 residues in the CDR3. The V gene lost 3 bases and the J gene lost 13 bases, with 17 bases spanning the gap. Germline lookup yields CDR1 KGHDR and CDR2 SFDVKD. CDR3 coding DNA: TGTGCCACCAGTGATACCCGACAGCTCCTTGTCACCTTC. Encoded protein: CATSDTRQLLVTF.

The rearrangement links TRBV5-6 to TRBJ2-1; 10 bases fit TRBD2. The CDR3 contains 16 residues. Germline assignment: CDR1 SGHDT and CDR2 YYEEEE. Unmatched junction bases numbered 9, after V lost 0 bases and J lost 9 bases. In DNA form, the CDR3 reads TGTGCCAGCAGCTTGGCCCTAGCGGGAGAAATGATTGAGCAGTTCTTC. Its translation is CASSLALAGEMIEQFF. The complete variable domain, with remaining parts taken from reference TRBV5-6 and TRBJ2-1, reads DAGVTQSPTHLIKTRGQQVTLRCSPKSGHDTVSWYQQALGQGPQFIFQYYEEEERQRGNFPDRFSGHQFPNYSSELNVNALLLGDSALYLCASSLALAGEMIEQFFGPGTRLTVL.

This clone was seen just once. The chain carries TRBV6-5 and TRBJ1-1, with TRBD1 matching over 7 bases. The V gene end was trimmed by 6 bases and the J gene end by 7 bases; junction bases not matched to a gene: 11. Germline assignment: CDR1 MNHEY and CDR2 SVGAGI. This CDR3 is built from 14 residues. The CDR3 DNA reads TGTGCCAGCAGAAAGCCGGGACAGACACATGAAGCTTTCTTT. This sequence encodes CASRKPGQTHEAFF.

CDR3 amino acids: CAWSVERRGVNGYTF. The CDR3 DNA is TGTGCCTGGAGTGTAGAGCGCAGGGGAGTGAATGGCTACACCTTC. This chain joins TRBV30 and TRBJ1-2, with a weak D call TRBD1 (6 bases). The CDR3 is 15 amino acids. The V end was cut by 0 bases, the J end by 6 bases, with 17 bases between. Germline CDR1 and CDR2: GTSNPN and SVGIG (reference sequence).

V usage is TRBV7-2 and J usage is TRBJ2-7; maybe TRBD2 (5 bases). In germline, CDR1 is SGHTA, CDR2 FQGNSA. This CDR3 comprises 14 residues. The V and J ends lost 3 bases and 3 bases respectively, with 12 bases between them. CDR3 sequence (DNA): TGTGCCAGCAGCTTTAGCGCCCAACGCTACGAGCAGTACTTC. It specifies CASSFSAQRYEQYF.

This sequence joins TRBV7-9 and TRBJ2-1; 10 bases are a match to TRBD2. V lost 6 bases to trimming and J lost 8 bases; unmatched junction nucleotides: 10. CDR1 is SEHNR, CDR2 FQNEAQ, per germline (reference sequence). This CDR3 has 15 residues. The CDR3 DNA follows: TGTGCCAGCAGTCTTAATAGCGGGGGGTACTATGAGCAGTTCTTC. Amino acids: CASSLNSGGYYEQFF.

V and J are TRBV6-2 or TRBV6-3 and TRBJ2-1; D unclear. Germline CDR1 is MNHEY and CDR2 is SVGEGT. V gave up 0 bases and J gave up 6 bases, with 6 bases separating them. The CDR3 totals 13 residues. The CDR3 DNA sequence: TGTGCCAGCAGTTACTCGGCTCGCAATGAGCAGTTCTTC. Translation: CASSYSARNEQFF.

This chain uses TRBV3-1 (or the pseudogene TRBV3-2) with TRBJ2-7, with D possibly being TRBD2 (5 bases). The CDR3 totals 14 residues. In germline, CDR1 is LGHDT, CDR2 YNNKEL (reference sequence). V was pared by 0 bases and J by 3 bases, with 9 bases between. CDR3 sequence reads: CASSQEIARYEQYF. CDR3 coding DNA: TGTGCCAGCAGCCAAGAGATAGCGCGCTACGAGCAGTACTTC.

The rearrangement uses TRBV7-2 and TRBJ2-2; D uncertain. CDR3 length: 15 amino acids. Germline V gene sequence: CDR1 SGHTA, CDR2 FQGNSA. Trimming left V 1 base short and J 9 bases short, with 15 bases between. The CDR3 loop is CASSLGTTRIRELFF. The CDR3 DNA follows: TGTGCCAGCAGCTTAGGTACAACACGAATCAGGGAGCTGTTTTTT.

The chain links TRBV11-2 to TRBJ2-5, with TRBD2 identical over 7 bases. Germline CDR1 is SGHAT and CDR2 is FQNNGV. V shed 0 bases and J 3 bases; nucleotides not matched to a gene: 4. The CDR3 is 15 amino acids. CDR3 in amino acids: CASSLDWSGEETQYF. Here the CDR3 DNA reads TGTGCCAGCAGCTTAGATTGGAGCGGGGAAGAGACCCAGTACTTC.